The sequence of this TCR beta chain was determined in a study of blood T cell repertoires in COVID-19. The method was immunoSEQ multiplex PCR; TCRdb's version includes in-frame clones alone and lacks a portion of them. The sample includes around 220,000 clones, 70% to 90% seen only once; the top ten take 9.5% to 13%. V was pared by 6 bases and J by 4 bases, with 19 bases between. Germline CDR1 reads MDHEN; CDR2 reads SYDVKM. The CDR3 runs to 16 residues. In this sample, this clone turned up once. The chain couples TRBV28 to TRBJ1-5; a possible D gene is TRBD1 (6 bases). The origin of this receptor is a woman aged 45-60 years with COVID-19, enrolled during active disease. Sequenced material: peripheral blood. The CDR3 sequence is CASRSMGAGSNQPQHF. In DNA form, the CDR3 reads TGTGCCAGCAGATCTATGGGGGCAGGATCTAATCAGCCCCAGCATTTT.